This TCR beta chain appears in the sequencing data of a study of cytomegalovirus exposure and HLA in healthy donors. Study background: The platform used for the 100 to 150 validation repertoires matched that of the approximately 640 first-cohort repertoires, a later analysis reported.

The CDR3 is 14 amino acids. Germline CDR1 reads SGHRS; CDR2 reads YFSETQ. The V and J ends lost 5 bases and 4 bases respectively, with 16 bases between them. Separation from the approximately 690-subject first cohort characterized the roughly 120-subject validation cohort, to which the donors belonged. The protocol was immunoSEQ multiplex PCR, while the TCRdb copy is restricted to in-frame clones and leaves out a portion. The top ten clones hold about 15% of a sample with 150,000 to 200,000 clones, around 84% of them seen once. The sequenced sample consisted of PBMCs. The V call is TRBV5-1, the J call TRBJ2-7; possibly TRBD1 for D (7 bases). The origin of this receptor is a man between 18 and 35 years old in good health and CMV-seropositive. For the CDR3, the DNA is TGCGCCAGCAGTGCGAACCCAGGGGGGTACGAGCAGTACTTC. Residues: CASSANPGGYEQYF.